The entry below describes one T cell receptor beta chain. Its antigen is unknown. CDR3 size: 15 residues. Trimming left V 3 bases short and J 3 bases short, with 14 bases between. The germline V gene has CDR1 SGHNT and CDR2 YYREEE (reference sequence). These data come from a study of cytomegalovirus exposure and HLA in healthy donors. Regarding the study as a whole: The tendency of first-cohort TCR clusters to co-occur in the 120 validation repertoires was identified by a subsequent analysis. Whilst most TCR sequences proved rare, a subset of public TCRs occurred across many donors.

Profiled with immunoSEQ multiplex PCR; TCRdb holds only in-frame clones, not every one. The sample consists of 210,000 or so clones, 70% to 90% of them appearing once. The sample was PBMCs. The receptor comes from a woman in her late teens or twenties in good health and CMV-seronegative. The genes are TRBV5-4 and TRBJ2-3; a weak D match, TRBD1 (6 bases). The CDR3, as DNA: TGTGCCAGCAGCTACGCACAGGGCGCTACAGATACGCAGTATTTT. Its protein is CASSYAQGATDTQYF.